These T cell receptor beta chains were read from a single sample in a study of human T cells and chemical hapten exposure. Each CDR3 protein is one row after TCRdb ran MiXCR on the RACE reads. The sample yields 95,000 to 100,000 distinct CDR3 sequences, under 14% seen once. Sequencing used whole blood, obtained in connection with sensitization to the hapten diphenylcyclopropenone (DPC). The receptors come from a woman aged 55-75 years with alopecia areata. Some clones in this sample may be carry-over from other donors' samples. CDR3s include the opening cysteine and the closing phenylalanine or tryptophan. The D gene is left open where the match is weak. Rows may omit the clone size; those that give it use once, few, many or a size class.

D	size	V	J	CDR3	DNA
TRBD1	many	TRBV20-1	TRBJ2-1	CSAGQGAHPGNEQFF	TGCAGTGCCGGACAGGGGGCGCATCCCGGGAATGAGCAGTTCTTC
NA	NA	TRBV5-1	TRBJ1-1	CASSLVEGRDTEAFF	TGCGCCAGCAGCTTGGTCGAGGGAAGGGACACTGAAGCTTTCTTT
NA	few	TRBV28	TRBJ2-7	CASSLRRREQYF	TGTGCCAGCAGTTTAAGGAGGCGCGAGCAGTACTTC
TRBD1	many	TRBV6-1	TRBJ2-1	CASRFGTGSYNEQFF	TGTGCCAGCAGGTTCGGGACAGGCTCCTACAATGAGCAGTTCTTC
TRBD2	many	TRBV9	TRBJ2-7	CASSQAGGLYEQYF	TGTGCCAGCAGCCAGGCGGGGGGACTCTACGAGCAGTACTTC
TRBD1	NA	TRBV25-1	TRBJ2-7	CASGQGYEQYF	TGTGCCAGCGGACAGGGTTACGAGCAGTACTTC
NA	many	TRBV9	TRBJ1-4	CASSGDTEANEKLFF	TGTGCCAGCAGCGGGGACACCGAAGCTAATGAAAAACTGTTTTTT
NA	many	TRBV7-2	TRBJ2-3	CASSLGGTGGTDTQYF	TGTGCCAGCAGCTTAGGTGGGACGGGGGGCACAGATACGCAGTATTTT
NA	few	TRBV30	TRBJ1-4	CAWSPTEGEKLFF	TGTGCCTGGAGTCCAACGGAAGGGGAAAAACTGTTTTTT
TRBD1	NA	TRBV12-3/TRBV12-4	TRBJ1-2	CASRNSGTGSGYTF	TGTGCCAGCAGAAATTCCGGGACAGGGTCTGGCTACACCTTC
TRBD1	NA	TRBV29-1	TRBJ1-1	CSVTGTGLNTEAFF	TGCAGCGTTACCGGGACAGGGCTGAACACTGAAGCTTTCTTT
NA	many	TRBV3-1	TRBJ2-7	CASSRLGSSYEQYF	TGTGCCAGCAGCCGCCTGGGCAGCTCCTACGAGCAGTACTTC
TRBD1	few	TRBV18	TRBJ2-1	CASSLVQGARGSVDEQFF	TGTGCCAGCTCACTTGTACAGGGGGCGCGAGGGTCTGTCGATGAGCAGTTCTTC
TRBD1	NA	TRBV12-3/TRBV12-4	TRBJ1-3	CASGGQVGGNTIYF	TGTGCCAGCGGGGGACAGGTGGGAGGAAACACCATATATTTT
NA	NA	TRBV20-1	TRBJ2-1	CSARGSLVVDEQFF	TGCAGTGCTAGAGGTTCCTTGGTTGTCGATGAGCAGTTCTTC
NA	few	TRBV7-3	TRBJ2-3	CASSPARSNTQYF	TGTGCCAGCAGCCCGGCGCGGAGTAATACGCAGTATTTT
NA	NA	TRBV30	TRBJ1-6	CAWSGLGVDSPLHF	TGTGCCTGGAGTGGCTTGGGGGTGGATTCACCCCTCCACTTT
NA	few	TRBV18	TRBJ1-1	CASSRDAGTEAFF	TGTGCCAGCTCACGCGACGCGGGAACTGAAGCTTTCTTT
NA	many	TRBV7-9	TRBJ1-4	CASSLGDANEKLFF	TGTGCCAGCAGCTTAGGAGATGCTAATGAAAAACTGTTTTTT
NA	many	TRBV12-3/TRBV12-4	TRBJ1-3	CASSLRGDGDTIYF	TGTGCCAGCAGCTTACGTGGTGATGGGGACACCATATATTTT
TRBD1	many	TRBV11-2	TRBJ1-1	CASSLMTGGTEAFF	TGTGCCAGCAGCTTAATGACAGGGGGCACTGAAGCTTTCTTT
TRBD2	NA	TRBV20-1	TRBJ2-5	CSATGLNGETQYF	TGCAGTGCCACGGGACTAAATGGGGAGACCCAGTACTTC
NA	many	TRBV10-3	TRBJ2-1	CAIGIGNEQFF	TGTGCCATCGGAATTGGCAATGAGCAGTTCTTC
TRBD2	NA	TRBV7-6	TRBJ2-3	CASSGGLAGTDTQYF	TGTGCCAGCAGTGGCGGACTAGCGGGCACAGATACGCAGTATTTT